Presented here are 22 T cell receptor beta chains from one specimen sequenced in a study of CD8 T cells in ankylosing spondylitis. Each CDR3 protein gets one entry after TCRdb re-called the 5' RACE reads with MiXCR. The sample lists approximately 400,000 distinct CDR3 sequences, around 26% occurring once. Study-level findings and limits: Characteristic, it appeared, of ankylosing spondylitis blood was a TCR beta motif of fewer than 10 highly homologous variants.

Their specific antigens are unknown. The sample was blood, either unsorted or a sorted T cell fraction (not recorded which). The receptors here all came from a male donor with ankylosing spondylitis.

CDR3 DNA sequence: TGTGCCAGCTCACCCTATACGAGTGAGGGGACTGAAGCTTTCTTT. Translation: CASSPYTSEGTEAFF. This chain uses TRBV18 with TRBJ1-1, with D tentatively TRBD1 (5 bases). V was cut by 3 bases and J by 5 bases, with 16 bases left in between. The CDR3 runs to 15 residues. Germline lookup yields CDR1 KGHSH and CDR2 LQKENI.

The V and J genes are TRBV15 and TRBJ2-7, with D possibly TRBD2 on 5 matching bases. This CDR3 region has 13 residues. V was pared by 0 bases and J by 7 bases, with 10 bases between. From germline, CDR1 is LNHNV and CDR2 YYDKDF (reference sequence). CDR3 in amino acids: CATSRDREGEQYF. CDR3 coding DNA: TGTGCCACCAGCAGAGATCGGGAAGGGGAGCAGTACTTC.

This clonotype was counted a few times. The V call is TRBV5-1, the J call TRBJ2-1; TRBD1 is a possible D gene (6 bases). The CDR3 covers 13 residues. V lost 2 bases, J lost 5 bases, and 8 bases lay in between. CDR1 is SGHRS and CDR2 is YFSETQ in the germline V gene. CDR3 nucleotides: TGCGCCAGCAGCTTTACAGGGAACAATGAGCAGTTCTTC. Residues: CASSFTGNNEQFF.

This chain uses TRBV20-1 with TRBJ1-3; D remains ambiguous. The V and J ends lost 2 bases and 0 bases respectively, with 8 bases between them. CDR3 size: 14 residues. The germline V gene encodes CDR1 DFQATT and CDR2 SNEGSKA (reference sequence). CDR3 in DNA: TGCAGTGCTAGACTTACTCTCTCTGGAAACACCATATATTTT. It specifies CSARLTLSGNTIYF.

This rearrangement joins TRBV20-1 to TRBJ2-2; TRBD1 is a possible D gene (6 bases). The CDR3 loop spans 15 amino acids. Germline assignment: CDR1 DFQATT and CDR2 SNEGSKA (reference sequence). The V gene lost 5 bases and the J gene lost 9 bases, with 22 bases spanning the gap. The CDR3 DNA reads as TGCAGTGCTTTGGCAGGGGAGATCTTTAGCCGGGAGCTGTTTTTT. Residues: CSALAGEIFSRELFF.

The rearrangement joins TRBV28 to TRBJ1-2; D unresolved. From germline, CDR1 is MDHEN and CDR2 SYDVKM. Deletions cut 3 bases from V and 4 bases from J, with 12 bases between. The CDR3 spans 14 residues. The CDR3 reads CASSFAASGYGYTF. The CDR3 nucleotides are TGTGCCAGCAGTTTCGCCGCTTCGGGCTATGGCTACACCTTC.

V is TRBV21-1 and J is TRBJ2-7. TRBV21-1 is recorded as a pseudogene. The CDR3 consists of 14 residues. CDR3 in DNA: TGTGCCAGCAGCAAAGACCACTCAACCTACGAGCCGTACGTC. Translation gives CASSKDHSTYEPYV.

V gene TRBV30 combines with J gene TRBJ1-2; D remains ambiguous. Germline V gene sequence: CDR1 GTSNPN, CDR2 SVGIG (reference sequence). CDR3 length equals 12 residues. With 3 bases removed from V and 8 bases from J, the gap between germline ends came to 13 bases. CDR3 sequence reads: CAWSSASWGYTF. The CDR3 nucleotides are TGTGCCTGGAGCAGTGCCTCTTGGGGCTACACCTTC.

CDR3: CASSHTGTGPTGELFF. DNA for the CDR3: TGTGCCAGCAGTCACACCGGGACAGGGCCAACCGGGGAGCTGTTTTTT. This chain uses TRBV5-5 with TRBJ2-2; 9 bases are a match to TRBD1. V was pared by 5 bases and J by 5 bases, with 10 bases of the junction left unmatched. Germline CDR1 reads SGHKS; CDR2 reads YYEKEE (reference sequence). The CDR3 runs 16 residues.

This clonotype has only a few counts. The chain joins TRBV20-1 to TRBJ1-1; D uncertain. CDR3 length: 10 residues. Germline V gene data show CDR1 as DFQATT and CDR2 as SNEGSKA (reference sequence). V was trimmed by 8 bases and J by 6 bases, leaving 10 bases between them. The CDR3 sequence is CSSGTPEAFF. The CDR3 DNA sequence: TGCAGTTCAGGAACCCCTGAAGCTTTCTTT.

V and J are TRBV7-7 and TRBJ2-7; 9 bases align to TRBD2. This CDR3 comprises 15 residues. V dropped 1 base and J dropped 5; count of bases not matched to a gene: 6. Germline lookup yields CDR1 SSHAT and CDR2 FNYEAQ (reference sequence). The CDR3 is CASSLGTSESHEQYF. The CDR3 DNA reads as TGTGCCAGCAGCTTAGGGACTAGCGAATCCCACGAGCAGTACTTC.

This clonotype was seen at least ten times. This chain joins TRBV20-1 and TRBJ1-1; TRBD1 is a possible D gene (6 bases). The CDR3 runs 12 residues. V shed 6 bases and J shed 8 bases, with 16 bases lying between them. Germline assignment: CDR1 DFQATT and CDR2 SNEGSKA (reference sequence). For the CDR3, the DNA is TGCAGTGCGTTTAAAAGGGGGACAGAAGCTTTCTTT. Protein sequence: CSAFKRGTEAFF.

The J gene is TRBJ1-4, the V gene TRBV2; D ambiguous. CDR1 is SNHLY and CDR2 is FYNNEI in the germline V gene. V was cut by 6 bases and J by 10 bases, with 9 bases left in between. CDR3 length: 11 residues. CDR3 coding DNA: TGTGCCAGCAGAGTCCGTCCAAAACTGTTTTTT. This translates into CASRVRPKLFF.

The rearrangement links TRBV25-1 to TRBJ1-3; D unresolved. Germline V gene data show CDR1 as MGHDK and CDR2 as SYGVNS. V gave up 7 bases and J gave up 0 bases, with 13 bases separating them. This CDR3 spans 15 amino acids. The CDR3 reads CASTPPADSGNTIYF. CDR3 coding DNA: TGTGCCAGCACCCCACCGGCGGACTCTGGAAACACCATATATTTT.

J is TRBJ1-4 and V is TRBV5-5; 7 bases line up with TRBD1. This CDR3 region has 15 residues. Germline V lookup: CDR1 SGHKS, CDR2 YYEKEE (reference sequence). Trimming removed 4 bases from V and 4 bases from J; junction bases left unmatched: 7. The CDR3 loop is CASSPFGTVNEKLFF. The CDR3 DNA sequence: TGTGCCAGCAGCCCGTTTGGGACAGTTAATGAAAAACTGTTTTTT. Combining the CDR3 with reference TRBV5-5 and TRBJ1-4 gives the whole variable domain DAGVTQSPTHLIKTRGQQVTLRCSPISGHKSVSWYQQVLGQGPQFIFQYYEKEERGRGNFPDRFSARQFPNYSSELNVNALLLGDSALYLCASSPFGTVNEKLFFGSGTQLSVL.

This clonotype was detected ten times or more. The rearrangement links TRBV29-1 to TRBJ2-3; D unclear. The CDR3 consists of 13 residues. Germline loops: CDR1 SQVTM, CDR2 ANQGSEA. V lost 4 bases, J lost 1 base, and 9 bases lay in between. In DNA, the CDR3 is TGCAGCGTTGTGTGGACCGGCACAGATACGCAGTATTTT. It codes for CSVVWTGTDTQYF.

This clonotype was detected only a few times. The J gene is TRBJ2-5, the V gene TRBV5-1; a weak D match, TRBD1 (5 bases). The germline V gene encodes CDR1 SGHRS and CDR2 YFSETQ. Trimming cost V 3 bases and J 7 bases, with 16 bases left between them. This CDR3 is built from 14 residues. The CDR3 DNA reads TGCGCCAGCAGCTCCCAGGGTGATATCGGGACCCAGTACTTC. Residues: CASSSQGDIGTQYF. Full variable domain (rest looked up from reference TRBV5-1 and TRBJ2-5): KAGVTQTPRYLIKTRGQQVTLSCSPISGHRSVSWYQQTPGQGLQFLFEYFSETQRNKGNFPGRFSGRQFSNSRSEMNVSTLELGDSALYLCASSSQGDIGTQYFGPGTRLLVL.

This chain connects TRBV24-1 to TRBJ2-2; 11 positions match TRBD1. With 3 bases clipped from V and 6 bases from J, the junction kept 5 bases outside the gene matches. The V gene's germline CDR1 is KGHDR and CDR2 SFDVKD. CDR3 length: 16 residues. The CDR3 DNA is TGTGCCACCAGTGATCCCGGACAGGGGGCCTCCGGGGAGCTGTTTTTT. This encodes CATSDPGQGASGELFF.

This clonotype was seen more than once but under ten times. The chain links TRBV5-1 to TRBJ2-1; possibly TRBD2 for D (5 bases). V was pared by 0 bases and J by 3 bases, with 10 bases between. CDR3 length: 15 residues. CDR1 is SGHRS and CDR2 is YFSETQ in the germline V gene. The CDR3 DNA reads as TGCGCCAGCAGCTTGGTGGCACTAGACTACAATGAGCAGTTCTTC. It translates to CASSLVALDYNEQFF.

J is TRBJ2-1 and V is TRBV19, with 7 bases lining up with TRBD1. Germline CDR1 reads LNHDA; CDR2 reads SQIVND (reference sequence). The CDR3 has 12 residues. Germline trimming cut 6 bases from V and 8 bases from J; bases unmatched to any gene: 4. CDR3 DNA: TGTGCCAGTAGGAAACAGGGGCATGAGCAGTTCTTC. Its translation is CASRKQGHEQFF.

The chain recombines TRBV20-1 with TRBJ2-5; TRBD1 is a possible D gene (5 bases). CDR1 and CDR2 (germline): DFQATT, SNEGSKA (reference sequence). V shed 2 bases and J shed 9 bases, with 16 bases lying between them. CDR3 length: 13 residues. In DNA, the CDR3 is TGCAGTGCTAGACCTCAGGGTGCCGCGCCCCAGTACTTC. Protein sequence: CSARPQGAAPQYF.

A few counts support this clonotype. The chain recombines TRBV12-3 or TRBV12-4 with TRBJ1-1; D not certain. CDR3 size: 14 residues. Trimming shortened V by 2 bases and J by 1 base, and 8 bases separated the two germline ends. DNA for the CDR3: TGTGCCAGCAGTTTAACCACAGAGAACACTGAAGCTTTCTTT. Protein product: CASSLTTENTEAFF.